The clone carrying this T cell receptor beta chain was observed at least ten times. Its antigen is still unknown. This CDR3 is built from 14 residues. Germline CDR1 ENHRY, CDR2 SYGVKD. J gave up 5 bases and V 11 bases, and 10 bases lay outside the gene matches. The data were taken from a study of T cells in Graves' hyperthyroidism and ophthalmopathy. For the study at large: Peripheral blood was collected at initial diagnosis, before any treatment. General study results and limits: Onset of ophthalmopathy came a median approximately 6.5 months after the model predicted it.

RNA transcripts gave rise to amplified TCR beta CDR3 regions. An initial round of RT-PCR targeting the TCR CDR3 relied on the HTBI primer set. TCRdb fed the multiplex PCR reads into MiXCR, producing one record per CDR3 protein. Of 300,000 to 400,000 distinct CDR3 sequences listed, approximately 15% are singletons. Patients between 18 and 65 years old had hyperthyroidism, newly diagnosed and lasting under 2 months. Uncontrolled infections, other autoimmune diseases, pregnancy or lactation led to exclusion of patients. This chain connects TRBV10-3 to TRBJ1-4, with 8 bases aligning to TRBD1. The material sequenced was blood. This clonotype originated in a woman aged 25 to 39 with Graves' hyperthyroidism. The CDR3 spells CASKKGTGNEKLFF. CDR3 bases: TGTGCCTCAAAAAAGGGGACAGGAAATGAAAAACTGTTTTTT.